The following is a T cell receptor (beta chain) sequence with its context. Sequencing was performed with immunoSEQ multiplex PCR; in TCRdb, only in-frame clones are kept and a portion is missing. The table has roughly 180,000 clones, about 83% seen once; the top ten hold roughly 4%. The data derive from a study of blood T cell repertoires in COVID-19. The CDR3 has 11 amino acids. V was trimmed by 4 bases and J by 6 bases, leaving 5 bases between them. The sequencing sample was made of PBMCs or T cells enriched from blood (not recorded which). The chain carries TRBV12-3 or TRBV12-4 and TRBJ2-3; maybe TRBD2 (5 bases). This TCR came from a woman aged 50 to 65 in a cohort exposed to, infected with or recovered from COVID-19 (not recorded which). The CDR3 region has the DNA TGTGCCAGCAGTTGGGAGGATACGCAGTATTTT. It translates to CASSWEDTQYF.